The 10 T cell receptor beta chains presented below share a single source sample, sequenced in a study of T cell changes during pregnancy in multiple sclerosis. Profiled with immunoSEQ multiplex PCR; TCRdb holds only in-frame clones, not every one. The table includes tens of thousands of clones, 75% to 95% detected once. Here the sequenced sample was CD4+ T cells from peripheral blood mononuclear cells, taken in the third trimester of pregnancy. These receptors originate from a female donor with multiple sclerosis, enrolled in a pregnancy study.

CDR3 residues: CASSKSGSYGYTF. DNA for the CDR3: TGTGCCAGCAGTAAATCCGGGAGCTATGGCTACACCTTC. V and J are TRBV6-6 and TRBJ1-2; D is undetermined. Germline V CDR1 and CDR2: MNHNY, SVGAGI (reference sequence). CDR3 length equals 13 residues. V was pared by 5 bases and J by 4 bases, with 11 bases between.

This clone was recorded only once. The genes are TRBV7-8 and TRBJ1-1; possible D gene TRBD1, 5 bases. CDR3 size: 15 residues. V lost 3 bases and J lost 4, with 15 bases in between. Germline V gives CDR1 SGHVS, CDR2 FQNEAQ. The DNA for the CDR3 is TGTGCCAGCAGCTTCCCACTAACAGGTTCCACTGAAGCTTTCTTT. Amino acids: CASSFPLTGSTEAFF.

This CDR3 is CASSDTRPITEAFF. Here the CDR3 DNA reads TGTGCCAGTAGTGACACTAGGCCGATCACTGAAGCTTTCTTT. The chain is built from TRBV19 and TRBJ1-1; D ambiguous. With 5 bases removed from V and 4 bases from J, the gap between germline ends came to 14 bases. This CDR3 region has 14 residues. CDR1 LNHDA and CDR2 SQIVND come from the germline V gene (reference sequence).

The rearrangement joins TRBV27 to TRBJ2-2; 7 bases fit TRBD2. Germline V CDR1 and CDR2: MNHEY, SMNVEV (reference sequence). V lost 8 bases to trimming and J lost 7 bases; unmatched junction nucleotides: 19. This CDR3 contains 17 residues. CDR3 amino acids: CASGFRSWTRRVGELFF. The CDR3 bases are TGTGCCAGCGGATTCCGATCTTGGACTAGAAGGGTCGGGGAGCTGTTTTTT.

The CDR3 sequence is CASSSGGVGYTEAFF. In nucleotides, the CDR3 is TGCGCCAGCAGCTCTGGGGGGGTAGGTTACACTGAAGCTTTCTTT. The rearrangement joins TRBV5-1 to TRBJ1-1, with a possible D match to TRBD1 (5 bases). The CDR3 consists of 15 residues. Germline CDR1 and CDR2: SGHRS and YFSETQ. Trimming left V 3 bases short and J 3 bases short, with 15 bases between.

V gene TRBV12-2 combines with J gene TRBJ1-1; TRBD1 is the table's D call and was not checked against the DNA. TRBV12-2 is designated a pseudogene. The CDR3 covers 15 residues. Here the CDR3 reads CASRSPPRGPTEAFF. CDR3 DNA sequence: TGTGCAAGTCGCTCACCACCCAGGGGCCCCACTGAAGCTTTCTTT.

The chain carries TRBV11-2 and TRBJ2-1, with TRBD2 identical over 12 bases. Germline-derived CDR1 and CDR2 are SGHAT and FQNNGV. There are 15 residues in the CDR3. Trimming removed 6 bases from V and 7 bases from J; junction bases left unmatched: 7. The CDR3 loop reads CASRRLAGVENEQFF. The CDR3, as DNA: TGTGCCAGCAGGCGACTAGCGGGAGTAGAAAATGAGCAGTTCTTC.

The rearrangement joins TRBV11-3 to TRBJ2-5; 13 nucleotides agree with TRBD2. The CDR3 extends over 15 amino acids. The germline gives CDR1 SGHNT, CDR2 YENEEA. Trimming removed 4 bases from V and 3 bases from J; junction bases left unmatched: 2. The CDR3 coding sequence is TGTGCCAGCAGCTCGGGACTAGCGGGAAAAGAGACCCAGTACTTC. Translating gives CASSSGLAGKETQYF.

This rearrangement joins TRBV6-5 to TRBJ2-7, with D tentatively TRBD2 (6 bases). The germline CDR1 and CDR2 sequences are MNHEY and SVGAGI. V lost 10 bases and J lost 13, with 20 bases in between. This CDR3 contains 11 residues. DNA for the CDR3: TGTGCCACCGCCTCCCCGACTAGTCTCTACTTC. Translation: CATASPTSLYF.

The V call is TRBV6-1, the J call TRBJ2-7; maybe TRBD1 (5 bases). There are 13 residues in the CDR3. CDR1 MNHNS and CDR2 SASEGT come from the germline V gene. Deletions cut 6 bases from V and 4 bases from J, with 13 bases between. Here the CDR3 reads CASRTADGYEQYF. In DNA, the CDR3 is TGTGCCAGCAGGACAGCAGATGGTTACGAGCAGTACTTC.